This T cell receptor beta chain originates from a study of OX40 agonist ivuxolimab in advanced cancers. Study information: Recorded diagnoses for dose-escalation patients were hepatocellular carcinoma, melanoma, renal cell or head and neck cancer. Prior anti-PD-1, anti-PD-L1 or anti-CTLA-4 therapy did not bar entry, and about 40% had some. Notes on the study in general: CD4+ and CD8+ blood T cells expanded clonally by week 6 at 0.1 to 3.0 mg/kg.

Generated by immunoSEQ multiplex PCR, the TCRdb table keeps only in-frame clones and is missing some. The table records about 79,000 clones, about 94% of them present only once. This CDR3 region has 12 residues. The germline gives CDR1 MDHEN, CDR2 SYDVKM. Trimming shortened V by 2 bases and J by 8 bases, and 7 bases separated the two germline ends. Comments on this clone: Its antigen is as yet unknown.

The chain links TRBV28 to TRBJ2-1; D gene uncertain. The clonotype was recovered from an adult with an advanced solid tumor such as melanoma, head and neck, liver or kidney cancer. The input for sequencing was CD4+ or CD8+ T cells sorted from blood, taken in a trial of the OX40 agonist ivuxolimab. The CDR3 protein is CASSLGSYEQFF. CDR3 DNA: TGTGCCAGCAGTTTAGGTAGCTATGAGCAGTTCTTC.